A selection of T cell receptor beta chains follows, all from one sample in a study of CD8+ T cells in alopecia areata. Some clones are missing from TCRdb's copy, which holds only in-frame ones; the method was immunoSEQ multiplex PCR. Here the sample spans fewer than 150,000 clones, roughly four fifths being singletons. The sample here was CD8+ T cells sorted from blood, taken at week 4, from a patient treated with tofacitinib. These receptors were collected from a human donor with alopecia areata. The CDR3 runs from the conserved cysteine through the conserved F or W. D genes are given only for firm matches. Size is stated for part of the rows, as once, few or many counts, or as a class when the clone is expanded.

D gene: -
clone size: -
J gene: TRBJ2-3
V gene: TRBV28
CDR3 DNA: TGTGCCAGCAGTTTCGGGGGTTTAGATACGCAGTATTTT
CDR3 protein: CASSFGGLDTQYF

D gene: -
clone size: -
J gene: TRBJ2-7
V gene: TRBV6-5
CDR3 DNA: TGTGCCAGCAGTTACGGGTCCCACGAGCAGTACTTC
CDR3 protein: CASSYGSHEQYF

D gene: -
clone size: few
J gene: TRBJ1-1
V gene: TRBV7-8
CDR3 DNA: TGTGCCAGCAGCTTCCTGACAGAGAACACTGAAGCTTTCTTT
CDR3 protein: CASSFLTENTEAFF

D gene: -
clone size: -
J gene: TRBJ2-5
V gene: TRBV27
CDR3 DNA: TGTGCCAGCAGTGGAGAAGAGACCCAGTACTTC
CDR3 protein: CASSGEETQYF

D gene: -
clone size: -
J gene: TRBJ2-3
V gene: TRBV4-1
CDR3 DNA: TGCGCCAGCAGCCAAGGGACCTTTGCCCCAGATACGCAGTATTTT
CDR3 protein: CASSQGTFAPDTQYF

D gene: -
clone size: -
J gene: TRBJ2-3
V gene: TRBV29-1
CDR3 DNA: TGCAGCGTTTGTACCCCAGCGGTGGAAAACACAGATACGCAGTATTTT
CDR3 protein: CSVCTPAVENTDTQYF

D gene: -
clone size: -
J gene: TRBJ2-1
V gene: TRBV6-6
CDR3 DNA: TGTGCCAGCAGTTACCGTCCCAATGAGCAGTTCTTC
CDR3 protein: CASSYRPNEQFF

D gene: -
clone size: -
J gene: TRBJ1-2
V gene: TRBV6-5
CDR3 DNA: TGTGCCAGCAGTTTGGCCAGGGGTCATGGCTACACCTTC
CDR3 protein: CASSLARGHGYTF

D gene: TRBD2
clone size: -
J gene: TRBJ2-5
V gene: TRBV5-1
CDR3 DNA: TGCGCCAGCAGGAAGCGGGGGGGAGAGACCCAGTACTTC
CDR3 protein: CASRKRGGETQYF

D gene: -
clone size: few
J gene: TRBJ2-7
V gene: TRBV23-1
CDR3 DNA: TGCGCCAGCAGTACGGACCTTGACGAGCAGTACTTC
CDR3 protein: CASSTDLDEQYF

D gene: -
clone size: once
J gene: TRBJ2-2
V gene: TRBV7-9
CDR3 DNA: TGTGCCAGCAGCTTCGGCAGCGAGAACACCGGGGAGCTGTTTTTT
CDR3 protein: CASSFGSENTGELFF

D gene: -
clone size: once
J gene: TRBJ2-1
V gene: TRBV2
CDR3 DNA: TGTGCCAGCAGTTGGAGCCAGGGAAACAATGAGCAGTTCTTC
CDR3 protein: CASSWSQGNNEQFF

D gene: TRBD1
clone size: -
J gene: TRBJ2-7
V gene: TRBV13
CDR3 DNA: TGTGCCAGCAGCACGACAGGGACCCACGAGCAGTACTTC
CDR3 protein: CASSTTGTHEQYF

D gene: -
clone size: -
J gene: TRBJ1-1
V gene: TRBV19
CDR3 DNA: TGTGCCAGTGACCCCTCTGAGGGAACTGAAGCTTTCTTT
CDR3 protein: CASDPSEGTEAFF

D gene: -
clone size: -
J gene: TRBJ2-5
V gene: TRBV2
CDR3 DNA: TGTGCCAGCAGTGATTCCACTGACCAGGATCAAGAGACCCAGTACTTC
CDR3 protein: CASSDSTDQDQETQYF

D gene: -
clone size: -
J gene: TRBJ2-3
V gene: TRBV9
CDR3 DNA: TGTGCCAGCAGCGTAGAGGGCTACAACACAGATACGCAGTATTTT
CDR3 protein: CASSVEGYNTDTQYF

D gene: TRBD2
clone size: once
J gene: TRBJ2-3
V gene: TRBV6-5
CDR3 DNA: TGTGCCAGCAGTTACTGGGGGGGTGCGGGCACAGATACGCAGTATTTT
CDR3 protein: CASSYWGGAGTDTQYF

D gene: -
clone size: -
J gene: TRBJ1-5
V gene: TRBV6-6
CDR3 DNA: TGTGCCAGCAGCCCTACAGGGAAACAGCCCCAGCATTTT
CDR3 protein: CASSPTGKQPQHF

D gene: -
clone size: -
J gene: TRBJ1-2
V gene: TRBV15
CDR3 DNA: TGTGCCACCAGCAGGAGGGTAAACGGCTATGGCTACACCTTC
CDR3 protein: CATSRRVNGYGYTF

D gene: -
clone size: -
J gene: TRBJ1-1
V gene: TRBV29-1
CDR3 DNA: TGCAGCGTTGAAGATATAAGGAACACTGAAGCTTTCTTT
CDR3 protein: CSVEDIRNTEAFF

D gene: -
clone size: -
J gene: TRBJ2-7
V gene: TRBV5-1
CDR3 DNA: TGCGCCAGCAGCTTGGGGGGATACGAGCAGTACTTC
CDR3 protein: CASSLGGYEQYF

D gene: TRBD2
clone size: -
J gene: TRBJ2-3
V gene: TRBV7-9
CDR3 DNA: TGTGCCAGCGATCTAGCGGGGAGCACAGATACGCAGTATTTT
CDR3 protein: CASDLAGSTDTQYF

D gene: TRBD1
clone size: once
J gene: TRBJ2-1
V gene: TRBV30
CDR3 DNA: TGTGCCTGGAGTCTCGGGACAGGGGCATATGAGCAGTTCTTC
CDR3 protein: CAWSLGTGAYEQFF

D gene: -
clone size: few
J gene: TRBJ2-4
V gene: TRBV21-1
CDR3 DNA: TGTGCCAGCAGAATAAACAGGAGTACTCTAGCCAAAAACATTCAGTACTTC
CDR3 protein: CASRINRSTLAKNIQYF

D gene: -
clone size: few
J gene: TRBJ2-1
V gene: TRBV5-1
CDR3 DNA: TGCGCCAGCAGCTTGTCACAGGGCTTACGGAATGAGCAGTTCTTC
CDR3 protein: CASSLSQGLRNEQFF

D gene: TRBD1
clone size: -
J gene: TRBJ2-7
V gene: TRBV5-1
CDR3 DNA: TGCGCCAGCAGCTTAATAGGGACAGGGGGAGATGAGCAGTACTTC
CDR3 protein: CASSLIGTGGDEQYF

D gene: -
clone size: once
J gene: TRBJ2-3
V gene: TRBV7-8
CDR3 DNA: TGTGCCAGCAGCCAGATCGGGACTGCCCCCGGCACAGATACGCAGTATTTT
CDR3 protein: CASSQIGTAPGTDTQYF

D gene: -
clone size: -
J gene: TRBJ2-3
V gene: TRBV5-4
CDR3 DNA: TGTGCCAGCAGCTTGAACACAGATACGCAGTATTTT
CDR3 protein: CASSLNTDTQYF

D gene: -
clone size: -
J gene: TRBJ2-1
V gene: TRBV27
CDR3 DNA: TGTGCCAGCAGTTTATGGGCCGCACTATCAGGCAATGAGCAGTTCTTC
CDR3 protein: CASSLWAALSGNEQFF

D gene: -
clone size: -
J gene: TRBJ2-2
V gene: TRBV27
CDR3 DNA: TGTGCCAGCAGTTTCAACGGGGCCGGGGAGCTGTTTTTT
CDR3 protein: CASSFNGAGELFF

D gene: -
clone size: -
J gene: TRBJ2-3
V gene: TRBV4-1
CDR3 DNA: TGCGCCAGCAGCCAACGCGAAGATACGCAGTATTTT
CDR3 protein: CASSQREDTQYF

D gene: -
clone size: -
J gene: TRBJ2-3
V gene: TRBV11-2
CDR3 DNA: TGTGCCAGCAGCTTTGGCAGGGGCACAGATACGCAGTATTTT
CDR3 protein: CASSFGRGTDTQYF

D gene: -
clone size: -
J gene: TRBJ1-1
V gene: TRBV27
CDR3 DNA: TGTGCCAGCAGTTTGAAGGGTGATAACACTGAAGCTTTCTTT
CDR3 protein: CASSLKGDNTEAFF

D gene: -
clone size: -
J gene: TRBJ1-5
V gene: TRBV18
CDR3 DNA: TGTGCCAGCTCACTGAGGCAAACGTATAGCAATCAGCCCCAGCATTTT
CDR3 protein: CASSLRQTYSNQPQHF

D gene: -
clone size: few
J gene: TRBJ2-7
V gene: TRBV15
CDR3 DNA: TGTGCCACCGGGGTTTCAGGCGGGTCCGAGCAGTACTTC
CDR3 protein: CATGVSGGSEQYF

D gene: -
clone size: -
J gene: TRBJ2-3
V gene: TRBV9
CDR3 DNA: TGTGCCAGCAGCCCTACGGAGCGTTCGACTAGCACAGATACGCAGTATTTT
CDR3 protein: CASSPTERSTSTDTQYF

D gene: -
clone size: few
J gene: TRBJ2-5
V gene: TRBV27
CDR3 DNA: TGTGCCAGCAGTTTAGGGAAGACCCAGTACTTC
CDR3 protein: CASSLGKTQYF

D gene: TRBD2
clone size: -
J gene: TRBJ2-2
V gene: TRBV15
CDR3 DNA: TGTGCCACCAGCATGACTAGCGCCAACACCGGGGAGCTGTTTTTT
CDR3 protein: CATSMTSANTGELFF

D gene: -
clone size: -
J gene: TRBJ2-2
V gene: TRBV5-1
CDR3 DNA: TGCGCCAGCGGACTAGGGGGAACCGGGGAGCTGTTTTTT
CDR3 protein: CASGLGGTGELFF

D gene: TRBD1
clone size: -
J gene: TRBJ2-7
V gene: TRBV2
CDR3 DNA: TGTGCCAGCAGTGGAGCCGGGACAGGCACCTACGAGCAGTACTTC
CDR3 protein: CASSGAGTGTYEQYF

D gene: TRBD1
clone size: -
J gene: TRBJ2-7
V gene: TRBV29-1
CDR3 DNA: TGCAGCGCTTGGGGACAGGGGGACTCCTACGAGCAGTACTTC
CDR3 protein: CSAWGQGDSYEQYF

D gene: TRBD1
clone size: -
J gene: TRBJ2-7
V gene: TRBV7-2
CDR3 DNA: TGTGCCAGCAGCTGGACCGGACAGGGGATCTACGAGCAGTACTTC
CDR3 protein: CASSWTGQGIYEQYF

D gene: -
clone size: -
J gene: TRBJ2-7
V gene: TRBV7-9
CDR3 DNA: TGTGCCAGCAGCTCCGTCCTTGGGGGGTCTAACGACGAGCAGTACTTC
CDR3 protein: CASSSVLGGSNDEQYF

D gene: -
clone size: -
J gene: TRBJ2-5
V gene: TRBV7-2
CDR3 DNA: TGTGCCAGCAGCTTAGCGCAGTACCAAGAGACCCAGTACTTC
CDR3 protein: CASSLAQYQETQYF

D gene: -
clone size: -
J gene: TRBJ1-1
V gene: TRBV6-5
CDR3 DNA: TGTGCCAGCAGTTACTCAGGGCGTGAAGCTTTCTTT
CDR3 protein: CASSYSGREAFF

D gene: -
clone size: -
J gene: TRBJ2-1
V gene: TRBV19
CDR3 DNA: TGTGCCAGTAGCAACGCCGGCTCCTACAATGAGCAGTTCTTC
CDR3 protein: CASSNAGSYNEQFF

D gene: TRBD1
clone size: few
J gene: TRBJ2-2
V gene: TRBV4-1
CDR3 DNA: TGCGCCAGCAGCCAAAAACTTGGACAGGGGCGAACCACCGGGGAGCTGTTTTTT
CDR3 protein: CASSQKLGQGRTTGELFF

D gene: TRBD1
clone size: -
J gene: TRBJ1-2
V gene: TRBV4-3
CDR3 DNA: TGCGCCAGCAGCCTCGGACAGGCCTCTAACTATGGCTACACCTTC
CDR3 protein: CASSLGQASNYGYTF

D gene: -
clone size: -
J gene: TRBJ2-5
V gene: TRBV2
CDR3 DNA: TGTGCCAGCAGTGATCCCCTAGGCCCCCAAGAGACCCAGTACTTC
CDR3 protein: CASSDPLGPQETQYF

D gene: -
clone size: -
J gene: TRBJ2-5
V gene: TRBV7-9
CDR3 DNA: TGTGCCAGCAGCCCTGGCGAGACCCAGTACTTC
CDR3 protein: CASSPGETQYF

D gene: -
clone size: -
J gene: TRBJ1-2
V gene: TRBV29-1
CDR3 DNA: TGCAGCGTTGTTGGTATCGGCTACACCTTC
CDR3 protein: CSVVGIGYTF

D gene: -
clone size: -
J gene: TRBJ1-5
V gene: TRBV29-1
CDR3 DNA: TGCAGCGTTGAAGGCCCTCCGCAGATAGGCAATCAGCCCCAGCATTTT
CDR3 protein: CSVEGPPQIGNQPQHF

D gene: TRBD2
clone size: -
J gene: TRBJ2-1
V gene: TRBV19
CDR3 DNA: TGTGCCAGTAGTAAAACTAGCGGGGGCCCTAATGAGCAGTTCTTC
CDR3 protein: CASSKTSGGPNEQFF

D gene: -
clone size: -
J gene: TRBJ2-1
V gene: TRBV11-2
CDR3 DNA: TGTGCCAGCAGCCCGAGAGACAGATCCTACAATGAGCAGTTCTTC
CDR3 protein: CASSPRDRSYNEQFF